This T cell receptor beta chain was identified in a study of T cell responses to AZD1222 COVID-19 vaccine. Turning to this clone: Its target is not known.

Broader study findings: The donor group comprised mostly white British people and more females; the analysis possibly underestimated clonal diversity. Spike-specific TCRs gained breadth and depth after people received two AZD1222 doses. Nearly half of spike-specific TCRs reportedly go after variant regions that carry no mutations.

Sequencing was performed with immunoSEQ multiplex PCR; in TCRdb, only in-frame clones are kept and a portion is missing. The profile covers over 70,000 clones, with roughly 88% appearing a single time and around 5.5% taken by the ten largest. The CDR3 contains 16 residues. This specimen consisted of peripheral blood, obtained on day 0 of AZD1222 vaccination. The chain uses TRBV12-1 and TRBJ1-4; the table names TRBD1, a call not compared with the DNA. TRBV12-1 is a known pseudogene. This TCR was recovered from an adult in good health. The CDR3 DNA reads TGTGCCAGCAGCTCTTCTGCCGGGACAGAAAATGAAAAACTGTTTTTT. This codes for CASSSSAGTENEKLFF.